Listed below are T cell receptor beta chains from one sample, sequenced in a study of T cells in Graves' hyperthyroidism and ophthalmopathy. TCRdb passed the multiplex PCR reads through MiXCR, listing each CDR3 protein once. The sample includes about 380,000 distinct CDR3 sequences, about 18% of them seen just once. The sequenced sample was blood. The receptors shown here come from a man aged 18 to 29 with Graves' ophthalmopathy. Both conserved end residues are part of each CDR3. Each record gives: D gene, J gene, clone size, V gene, CDR3 DNA, CDR3 protein. A D gene is named only where the DNA matches it firmly. The size entry is marked missing in some rows and otherwise reads once, few, many or a size class.

TRBD1	TRBJ2-7	many	TRBV10-1	TGCGCCAGCAGTAAGGACAGGGGCGTTTACGAGCAGTACTTC	CASSKDRGVYEQYF
-	TRBJ2-3	few	TRBV5-1	TGCGCCAGCAGCTTGAGAATACGGGGCTCAGATACGCAGTATTTT	CASSLRIRGSDTQYF
-	TRBJ1-1	once	TRBV6-2/TRBV6-3	TGTGCCAGCAGTGGGTGGGTCCTCGAAGCTTTCTTT	CASSGWVLEAFF
-	TRBJ1-5	-	TRBV28	TGTGCCAGCAGTTCCCAGTCAGGCGCAGGGGACTTCCAGCATTTT	CASSSQSGAGDFQHF
-	TRBJ2-2	-	TRBV3-1	TGTGCCAGCAGCCAAGAGCTAGTTCTTACCGGGGAGCTGTTTTTT	CASSQELVLTGELFF
-	TRBJ2-2	few	TRBV11-1	TGTGCCAGCAGCCTAGAGGACAGAACCCTTGCGAACACCGGGGAGCTGTTTTTT	CASSLEDRTLANTGELFF
-	TRBJ2-7	many	TRBV6-2/TRBV6-3	TGTGCCAGCAGTTTACCCCCCTCCTACGAGCAGTACTTC	CASSLPPSYEQYF
-	TRBJ2-7	once	TRBV7-2	TGTGCCAGCAGCTTACCTCAGAAGGCCTACGAGCAGTACTTC	CASSLPQKAYEQYF
-	TRBJ2-1	once	TRBV13	TGTGCCAGCAGCTCCCCCATTGACAGGAACTACAATGAGCAGCTCTTC	CASSSPIDRNYNEQLF
-	TRBJ2-1	few	TRBV24-1	TGTGCCACCAGTGATTTGAGACAATCCTACAATGAGCAGTTCTTC	CATSDLRQSYNEQFF
-	TRBJ2-1	many	TRBV20-1	TGCAGTGCTAGAGAAGGCACTAGCTCCTACAATGAGCAGTTCTTC	CSAREGTSSYNEQFF
TRBD2	TRBJ2-2	-	TRBV7-8	TGTGCCAGCAGCTCACATAGCGGGGTGGGCACCGGGGAGCTGTTTTTT	CASSSHSGVGTGELFF
TRBD1	TRBJ1-6	few	TRBV20-1	TGCAGTGCTCCTCTCCTTAGGACAGGAGGGACCTATAATTCACCCCTCCACTTT	CSAPLLRTGGTYNSPLHF
-	TRBJ2-2	-	TRBV20-1	TGCAGTGTCCATCGGGAGACCGGGGAGCTGTTTTTT	CSVHRETGELFF
TRBD1	TRBJ2-7	many	TRBV27	TGTGCCAGCAGCGGGGGTGGACAGGGATACTACGAGCAGTACTTC	CASSGGGQGYYEQYF
-	TRBJ1-2	many	TRBV2	TGTGCCAGCAGTGATCCGGGCTTAATGTATGGCTACACCTTC	CASSDPGLMYGYTF
-	TRBJ2-5	-	TRBV4-1	TGCGCCAGCAGCCACAAGTATGGGACGGAAGAGACCCAGTACTTC	CASSHKYGTEETQYF
-	TRBJ1-3	many	TRBV3-1	TGTGCCAGCAGCCGGTGGGGAGAAAGAAACACCATATATTTT	CASSRWGERNTIYF
TRBD1	TRBJ1-2	few	TRBV10-2	TGCGCCACCCTCGGGACAGGGAGGAACTATGGCTACACCTTC	CATLGTGRNYGYTF
-	TRBJ1-2	-	TRBV7-9	TGTGCCAGCAGCTTAGAGACGGGGGAGATCTATGGCTACACCTTC	CASSLETGEIYGYTF
TRBD1	TRBJ2-7	many	TRBV5-1	TGCGCCAGCAGCTTGAACAGGGGCGTATACGAGCAGTACTTC	CASSLNRGVYEQYF
-	TRBJ1-2	-	TRBV5-5	TGTGCCAGCAGCTTGTTTTTCTGGGGGTTGGACGGCTACACCTTC	CASSLFFWGLDGYTF
TRBD1	TRBJ1-6	many	TRBV13	TGTGCCAGCAGCTCCAGGGGGCAGGGTTCACCCCTCCACTTT	CASSSRGQGSPLHF
-	TRBJ1-4	-	TRBV12-3/TRBV12-4	TGTGCCAGCAGTTTAGAGGACCGGGATAATGAAAAACTGTTTTTT	CASSLEDRDNEKLFF
TRBD1	TRBJ2-2	-	TRBV3-1	TGTGCCAGCAGCCGCCCGGGACAGGGTCCCGGGGAGCTGTTTTTT	CASSRPGQGPGELFF
-	TRBJ2-1	-	TRBV9	TGTGCCAGCAGCGTAGGAGGTGAGCAGTTCTTC	CASSVGGEQFF
TRBD1	TRBJ1-1	few	TRBV25-1	TGTGCCAGCGGAACAGGGGCCACTGAAGCTTTCTTT	CASGTGATEAFF
TRBD2	TRBJ2-5	few	TRBV7-3	TGTGCCAGCAGCCCCCAGACTAGCGGCGGGGAGACCCAGTACTTC	CASSPQTSGGETQYF
-	TRBJ1-4	-	TRBV14	TGTGCCAGCAGCCAAGAAGGCCGTCGACTGTTTTTT	CASSQEGRRLFF
-	TRBJ2-3	few	TRBV6-2/TRBV6-3	TGTGCCAGCAGCCAAAGCCGGGACCGCTTAGGGGATACGCAGTATTTT	CASSQSRDRLGDTQYF
-	TRBJ2-5	many	TRBV12-3/TRBV12-4	TGTGCCAGCAGTTTGATAAGGCAGACCCAGTACTTC	CASSLIRQTQYF
-	TRBJ1-4	few	TRBV4-1	TGCGCCAGCAGCCAAGATCGAGCCGTTAATGAAAAACTGTTTTTT	CASSQDRAVNEKLFF
-	TRBJ2-6	few	TRBV5-1	TGCGCCTCACGAGCGGCAGGGTTAAAATCTGGGGCCAACGTCCTGACTTTC	CASRAAGLKSGANVLTF
-	TRBJ2-5	-	TRBV14	TGTGCCAGCAGCCAAGAGAACGTCCAAGAGACCCAGTACTTC	CASSQENVQETQYF
TRBD2	TRBJ2-3	-	TRBV6-4	TGTGCCAGCAGTACCAGCGGGGGTTCGGTAGATACGCAGTATTTT	CASSTSGGSVDTQYF
TRBD2	TRBJ2-1	many	TRBV12-3/TRBV12-4	TGTGCCAGCAGTTTACCTAGCGGGGGGGCCGGCGAGCAGTTCTTC	CASSLPSGGAGEQFF
TRBD1	TRBJ1-2	many	TRBV10-3	TGTGCCATCAGTGACCCGGACAGGGGGAACTATGGCTACACCTTC	CAISDPDRGNYGYTF
-	TRBJ2-4	few	TRBV5-1	TGCGCCAGCAGCTTGGAGGGCATGGGGAACATTCAGTACTTC	CASSLEGMGNIQYF